Listed below are T cell receptor beta chains from one sample, sequenced in a study of blood T cell repertoires in COVID-19. Generated by immunoSEQ multiplex PCR, the TCRdb table keeps only in-frame clones and is missing some. The sample includes roughly 180,000 clones, 60% to 85% of them seen just once. The specimen sequenced was peripheral blood. The receptors come from a man between 60 and 75 years old with active or convalescent COVID-19. Both conserved end residues are part of each CDR3. The D gene is left open where the match is weak. Some rows mark clone size as missing; the rest say once, few, many or name a class of expanded clone.

j_gene: TRBJ2-5; d_gene: TRBD1; abundance: NA; len: 15; v_gene: TRBV10-3; CDR3aa: CAISDPDRGQETQYF; CDR3nt: TGTGCCATCAGTGACCCGGACAGGGGACAAGAGACCCAGTACTTC
j_gene: TRBJ2-5; d_gene: TRBD2; abundance: NA; len: 14; v_gene: TRBV9; CDR3aa: CASSVGGGSETQYF; CDR3nt: TGTGCCAGCAGCGTAGGAGGCGGGAGCGAGACCCAGTACTTC
j_gene: TRBJ2-1; d_gene: TRBD2; abundance: NA; len: 15; v_gene: TRBV5-1; CDR3aa: CASSLASGSRNEQFF; CDR3nt: TGCGCCAGCAGCTTGGCCAGCGGGAGTCGCAATGAGCAGTTCTTC
j_gene: TRBJ2-2; d_gene: TRBD2; abundance: NA; len: 17; v_gene: TRBV7-2; CDR3aa: CASSLLAGGPRGGELFF; CDR3nt: TGTGCCAGCAGCTTACTAGCGGGAGGGCCTCGGGGCGGGGAGCTGTTTTTT
j_gene: TRBJ1-5; d_gene: NA; abundance: few; len: 16; v_gene: TRBV4-2; CDR3aa: CASSPGGTSWGQPQHF; CDR3nt: TGTGCCAGCAGTCCTGGGGGCACTAGTTGGGGTCAGCCCCAGCATTTT
j_gene: TRBJ2-7; d_gene: TRBD2; abundance: NA; len: 14; v_gene: TRBV3-1/TRBV3-2; CDR3aa: CASSRGLADYEQYF; CDR3nt: TGTGCCAGCAGCCGGGGACTAGCGGATTACGAGCAGTACTTC
j_gene: TRBJ2-7; d_gene: TRBD2; abundance: few; len: 15; v_gene: TRBV3-1/TRBV3-2; CDR3aa: CASSPGSGRADEQYF; CDR3nt: TGTGCCAGCAGCCCTGGGAGTGGGAGGGCCGACGAGCAGTACTTC
j_gene: TRBJ2-3; d_gene: TRBD1; abundance: NA; len: 16; v_gene: TRBV19; CDR3aa: CASSSRDRKGTDTQYF; CDR3nt: TGTGCCAGTAGTAGCCGGGACAGAAAAGGGACAGATACGCAGTATTTT
j_gene: TRBJ1-5; d_gene: NA; abundance: NA; len: 13; v_gene: TRBV3-1/TRBV3-2; CDR3aa: CASSQVRDQPQHF; CDR3nt: TGTGCCAGCAGCCAAGTGCGGGATCAGCCCCAGCATTTT
j_gene: TRBJ2-6; d_gene: NA; abundance: NA; len: 15; v_gene: TRBV7-6; CDR3aa: CASSSSVPGANVLTF; CDR3nt: TGTGCCAGCAGCTCTAGCGTTCCTGGGGCCAACGTCCTGACTTTC
j_gene: TRBJ1-6; d_gene: NA; abundance: NA; len: 19; v_gene: TRBV9; CDR3aa: CASSVYSRRVWSYNSPLHF; CDR3nt: TGTGCCAGCAGCGTGTACAGCAGGCGAGTATGGTCCTATAATTCACCCCTCCACTTT
j_gene: TRBJ1-2; d_gene: NA; abundance: NA; len: 13; v_gene: TRBV27; CDR3aa: CASSFPRNYGYTF; CDR3nt: TGTGCCAGCAGTTTCCCGAGGAACTATGGCTACACCTTC
j_gene: TRBJ1-1; d_gene: NA; abundance: few; len: 15; v_gene: TRBV7-2; CDR3aa: CASSLSGTTNTEAFF; CDR3nt: TGTGCCAGCAGCTTATCAGGTACGACGAACACTGAAGCTTTCTTT
j_gene: TRBJ1-5; d_gene: TRBD1; abundance: NA; len: 17; v_gene: TRBV28; CDR3aa: CATELIPRGQTDQPQHF; CDR3nt: TGTGCCACTGAACTGATACCGCGGGGACAGACTGATCAGCCCCAGCATTTT
j_gene: TRBJ1-4; d_gene: NA; abundance: NA; len: 17; v_gene: TRBV7-9; CDR3aa: CASSLAFQGTANEKLFF; CDR3nt: TGTGCCAGCAGCTTAGCGTTTCAGGGAACAGCTAATGAAAAACTGTTTTTT
j_gene: TRBJ2-7; d_gene: NA; abundance: NA; len: 12; v_gene: TRBV30; CDR3aa: CAWSVQPGEQYF; CDR3nt: TGTGCCTGGAGTGTACAACCAGGCGAGCAGTACTTC
j_gene: TRBJ1-1; d_gene: NA; abundance: NA; len: 15; v_gene: TRBV28; CDR3aa: CASSLFQGGSTEAFF; CDR3nt: TGTGCCAGCAGTTTGTTTCAAGGGGGTTCCACTGAAGCTTTCTTT
j_gene: TRBJ1-1; d_gene: NA; abundance: few; len: 12; v_gene: TRBV19; CDR3aa: CASSRGNTEAFF; CDR3nt: TGTGCCAGTAGTCGGGGAAACACTGAAGCTTTCTTT
j_gene: TRBJ2-3; d_gene: NA; abundance: once; len: 14; v_gene: TRBV29-1; CDR3aa: CSVEDGGAADTQYF; CDR3nt: TGCAGCGTTGAAGATGGGGGGGCTGCAGATACGCAGTATTTT
j_gene: TRBJ2-6; d_gene: NA; abundance: NA; len: 15; v_gene: TRBV4-1; CDR3aa: CASSLPGLQANVLTF; CDR3nt: TGCGCCAGCAGCCTACCGGGACTCCAGGCGAACGTCCTGACTTTC
j_gene: TRBJ2-3; d_gene: NA; abundance: NA; len: 15; v_gene: TRBV7-2; CDR3aa: CASSLTGRGTDTQYF; CDR3nt: TGTGCCAGCAGCTTAACGGGAAGAGGCACAGATACGCAGTATTTT
j_gene: TRBJ2-7; d_gene: NA; abundance: once; len: 14; v_gene: TRBV5-1; CDR3aa: CASSPVRGMVEQYF; CDR3nt: TGCGCCAGCAGCCCAGTGAGGGGGATGGTCGAGCAGTACTTC
j_gene: TRBJ1-1; d_gene: NA; abundance: few; len: 14; v_gene: TRBV3-1/TRBV3-2; CDR3aa: CASSQGMGGTEAFF; CDR3nt: TGTGCCAGCAGCCAAGGAATGGGGGGAACTGAAGCTTTCTTT
j_gene: TRBJ2-1; d_gene: NA; abundance: NA; len: 14; v_gene: TRBV11-1; CDR3aa: CASSLGWAGNEQFF; CDR3nt: TGTGCCAGCAGCTTAGGCTGGGCAGGCAATGAGCAGTTCTTC
j_gene: TRBJ2-5; d_gene: NA; abundance: NA; len: 13; v_gene: TRBV5-8; CDR3aa: CASSLDRTGTQYF; CDR3nt: TGTGCCAGCAGCTTGGATCGTACTGGGACCCAGTACTTC
j_gene: TRBJ2-1; d_gene: TRBD2; abundance: many; len: 15; v_gene: TRBV4-3; CDR3aa: CASSHGLAGGSGQFF; CDR3nt: TGCGCCAGCAGCCACGGTCTAGCGGGAGGTAGTGGGCAGTTCTTC
j_gene: TRBJ2-2; d_gene: TRBD2; abundance: NA; len: 16; v_gene: TRBV19; CDR3aa: CASSTPGLASTGELFF; CDR3nt: TGTGCCAGTAGTACCCCGGGACTAGCGTCTACCGGGGAGCTGTTTTTT
j_gene: TRBJ2-1; d_gene: NA; abundance: NA; len: 13; v_gene: TRBV19; CDR3aa: CASSIGQRDEQFF; CDR3nt: TGTGCCAGTAGTATTGGTCAGCGCGATGAGCAGTTCTTC
j_gene: TRBJ1-1; d_gene: TRBD1; abundance: NA; len: 15; v_gene: TRBV5-1; CDR3aa: CASSPRQGRGTEAFF; CDR3nt: TGCGCCAGCAGCCCCCGACAGGGTCGGGGCACTGAAGCTTTCTTT
j_gene: TRBJ2-7; d_gene: TRBD2; abundance: NA; len: 16; v_gene: TRBV7-9; CDR3aa: CASSEKLAGVNSEQYF; CDR3nt: TGTGCCAGCAGCGAAAAACTAGCGGGAGTAAATTCCGAGCAGTACTTC
j_gene: TRBJ2-3; d_gene: NA; abundance: NA; len: 14; v_gene: TRBV7-2; CDR3aa: CASSFDGRRDTQYF; CDR3nt: TGTGCCAGCAGCTTTGACGGGAGAAGGGATACGCAGTATTTT
j_gene: TRBJ2-7; d_gene: TRBD2; abundance: NA; len: 15; v_gene: TRBV7-2; CDR3aa: CASSLELARSGEQYF; CDR3nt: TGTGCCAGCAGCTTAGAACTAGCGCGAAGCGGGGAGCAGTACTTC
j_gene: TRBJ2-7; d_gene: TRBD2; abundance: NA; len: 14; v_gene: TRBV19; CDR3aa: CASSWGTSGYEQYF; CDR3nt: TGTGCCAGTAGCTGGGGGACTAGCGGGTACGAGCAGTACTTC